The rows below give T cell receptor beta chains drawn from one sample of a study of OX40 agonist ivuxolimab in advanced cancers. Assay: immunoSEQ multiplex PCR; the TCRdb copy retains only in-frame clones and omits some. The sample includes some 66,000 clones, around 83% of them seen just once. The sequencing used CD4+ or CD8+ T cells sorted from blood, collected in a trial of the OX40 agonist ivuxolimab. These receptor sequences come from an adult with an advanced solid tumor such as melanoma, head and neck, liver or kidney cancer. The CDR3 runs from the conserved cysteine through the conserved F or W. Each record gives: J gene, clone size, CDR3 length, V gene, CDR3 protein. The size field is filled for only some rows; it gives once, few, many or a size class.

J: TRBJ2-1
size: .
length: 16
V: TRBV15
CDR3: CATSGMPGRVFNEQFF

J: TRBJ2-1
size: .
length: 14
V: TRBV10-2
CDR3: CASRPAGLAHEQFF

J: TRBJ2-7
size: few
length: 12
V: TRBV19
CDR3: CASGTDSYEQYF

J: TRBJ2-2
size: .
length: 15
V: TRBV21-1
CDR3: CASSKERDRSGELFF

J: TRBJ2-1
size: .
length: 13
V: TRBV6-1
CDR3: CASNIDFYNEQFF

J: TRBJ2-7
size: .
length: 12
V: TRBV11-2
CDR3: CASSLGPGEQYF

J: TRBJ2-7
size: .
length: 13
V: TRBV7-2
CDR3: CASSGTSGYEQYF

J: TRBJ2-3
size: .
length: 15
V: TRBV4-2
CDR3: CASSQDLAGEDTQYF

J: TRBJ2-7
size: .
length: 12
V: TRBV9
CDR3: CASSVDGHEQYF

J: TRBJ1-5
size: .
length: 12
V: TRBV6-5
CDR3: CASTYHEGPQHF